The T cell receptor (beta chain) under discussion was sequenced for a study of beta chain features in type 1 diabetes. Expressed TCRB transcripts were sequenced because the entire RNA isolate underwent reverse transcription. TCRdb's copy holds only in-frame clones and misses some; the assay was immunoSEQ multiplex PCR. The sample records approximately 44,000 clones, about half being singletons. The sequenced material came from Tregs from blood. This TCR derives from a woman under 30 in good health.

CDR3 sequence (DNA): TGCGCCAGCATGGGCCGGACTAGCGGGAGGAACAATGAGCAGTTCTTC. Its protein is CASMGRTSGRNNEQFF. The chain joins TRBV10-2 to TRBJ2-1; 14 bases fit TRBD2. Trimming took 7 bases from V and 5 from J; bases not matched to a gene: 7. The CDR3 has 16 amino acids. Germline values: CDR1 WSHSY, CDR2 SAAADI.